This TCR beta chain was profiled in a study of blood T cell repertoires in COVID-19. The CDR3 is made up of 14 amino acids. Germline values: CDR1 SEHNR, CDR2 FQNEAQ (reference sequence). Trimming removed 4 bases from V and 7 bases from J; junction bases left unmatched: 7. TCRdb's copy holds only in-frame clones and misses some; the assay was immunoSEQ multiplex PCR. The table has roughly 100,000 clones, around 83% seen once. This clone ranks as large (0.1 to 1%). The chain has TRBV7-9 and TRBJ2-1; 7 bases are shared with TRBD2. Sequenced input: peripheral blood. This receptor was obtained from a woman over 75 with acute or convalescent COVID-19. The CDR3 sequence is CASSSSGTGNEQFF. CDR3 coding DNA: TGTGCCAGCAGCTCGAGCGGGACGGGGAATGAGCAGTTCTTC.